This is a list of T cell receptor beta chains from one sample in a study of long-term antiretroviral therapy in people with HIV. Clones were sequenced by immunoSEQ multiplex PCR, and TCRdb holds only the in-frame ones, with some missing. Among over 20,000 clones listed, approximately 84% were seen once. Sequences were derived from unsorted PBMCs, sampled 0.5 years after starting antiretroviral therapy. The receptors were sampled from a man aged 18 to 29 with HIV. The CDR3 runs from the conserved cysteine through the conserved F or W. The D gene is left open where the match is weak. Where a row states a size, it is once, few, many or the class of an expanded clone; other rows omit it.

TRBJ2-1 | . | . | TRBV15 | TGTGCCACCGCTGCGGGCTACAATGAGCAGTTCTTC | CATAAGYNEQFF
TRBJ1-2 | . | . | TRBV19 | TGTGCCAGTAGTATGAACTTGGGGTATGGCTACACCTTC | CASSMNLGYGYTF
TRBJ2-3 | TRBD2 | . | TRBV7-7 | TGTGCCAGCAGCTTAGGGACTAGTACAGATACGCAGTATTTT | CASSLGTSTDTQYF
TRBJ2-5 | . | . | TRBV7-2 | TGTGCCAGCAGCTTAGTTCGGGTCGAGGTCGGAGAGACCCAGTACTTC | CASSLVRVEVGETQYF
TRBJ2-1 | TRBD2 | once | TRBV5-1 | TGCGCCAGCAGCTTGGAAGTCGTTAGCGGGATGCAGTTCTTC | CASSLEVVSGMQFF
TRBJ2-7 | . | few | TRBV11-2 | TGTGCCAGCAGCTCTAGGACCCCCGGGTCACACTACGAGCAGTACTTC | CASSSRTPGSHYEQYF
TRBJ2-7 | . | . | TRBV27 | TGTGCCAGCAGTCAATCCAGGGAGTCCTACGAGCAGTACTTC | CASSQSRESYEQYF
TRBJ2-7 | . | . | TRBV28 | TGTGCCAGCAGTTTATTTCCGGGTCCCAGACGTGGCGAGCAGTACTTC | CASSLFPGPRRGEQYF
TRBJ1-1 | . | . | TRBV7-3 | TGTGCCAGCAGCACAGCAGGGTTTTTAACTGAAGCTTTCTTT | CASSTAGFLTEAFF
TRBJ2-1 | . | . | TRBV4-3 | TGCGCCAGCAGCCAAGATATAGGTTGGGACTTCGAATCCTACAATGAGCAGTTCTTC | CASSQDIGWDFESYNEQFF
TRBJ2-2 | . | . | TRBV5-1 | TGCGCCAGCAGCTTGAAGCCATCAGGTAACACCGGGGAGCTGTTTTTT | CASSLKPSGNTGELFF
TRBJ1-3 | . | . | TRBV6-1 | TGTGCCAGCAGTGTCGATGACAGGTTTTGGGGAAACACCATATATTTT | CASSVDDRFWGNTIYF
TRBJ2-3 | . | once | TRBV7-9 | TGTGCCAGCAGCCCGCCTTCGAGCACAGATACGCAGTATTTT | CASSPPSSTDTQYF
TRBJ2-1 | TRBD2 | . | TRBV5-1 | TGCGCCAGCAGAATAGCGGGGGGGTACAATGAGCAGTTCTTC | CASRIAGGYNEQFF
TRBJ2-7 | TRBD2 | . | TRBV30 | TGTGCCTGGAGTGTAACGGGGGAGGGAAGTGATTACGAGCAGTACTTC | CAWSVTGEGSDYEQYF
TRBJ2-3 | TRBD1 | . | TRBV28 | TGTGCCAGCAGTTTCGGATTTTCCGGGACAGGTAATGGGGACACAGCAGATACGCAGTATTTT | CASSFGFSGTGNGDTADTQYF
TRBJ1-4 | TRBD1 | . | TRBV18 | TGTGCCAGCTCACCACCTAAGGGGACAGGTCATGAAAAACTGTTTTTT | CASSPPKGTGHEKLFF
TRBJ1-4 | . | . | TRBV11-2 | TGTGCCAGCAGCTTTTTTGCGTCCGTGGGTGAAAAACTGTTTTTT | CASSFFASVGEKLFF
TRBJ2-1 | . | . | TRBV19 | TGTGCCAGTAGTATTATGGGTTACCTTAACTACAATGAGCAGTTCTTC | CASSIMGYLNYNEQFF
TRBJ2-7 | . | . | TRBV19 | TGTGCCAGTAGTAGCCTGGCGACAGCCATTTACGAGCAGTACTTC | CASSSLATAIYEQYF
TRBJ1-1 | . | . | TRBV7-6 | TGTGCCAGCAGCTACCTAATGGGGACCGAAGCTTTCTTT | CASSYLMGTEAFF
TRBJ1-2 | . | . | TRBV7-9 | TGTGCCAGCAGCTTAGGTGACATCAGTGGTGGCTACACCTTC | CASSLGDISGGYTF
TRBJ1-3 | . | . | TRBV7-6 | TGTGCCAGCAGCTTAGGAACAGGCTCTGGAAACACCATATATTTT | CASSLGTGSGNTIYF
TRBJ2-7 | TRBD1 | . | TRBV13 | TGTGCCAGCAGCGCCCGACAGGGTAACTACGAGCAGTACTTC | CASSARQGNYEQYF
TRBJ2-7 | . | . | TRBV18 | TGTGCCAGCTCACCAACGCGGGGACGGGAATCCTACGAGCAGTACTTC | CASSPTRGRESYEQYF
TRBJ1-1 | . | . | TRBV9 | TGTGCCAGCAGCGTAAACAGGTTCACTGAAGCTTTCTTT | CASSVNRFTEAFF
TRBJ1-1 | . | . | TRBV7-9 | TGTGCCAGCAATGGGGGGGTAGAAGCTTTCTTT | CASNGGVEAFF
TRBJ2-7 | . | few | TRBV4-3 | TGCGCCAGCAGCCAAGATAGCACCAGCAGCAGCTACGAGCAGTACTTC | CASSQDSTSSSYEQYF
TRBJ2-1 | TRBD2 | . | TRBV2 | TGTGCCAGCAGCCCTAGACTAGCGGGCTACAATGAGCAGTTCTTC | CASSPRLAGYNEQFF
TRBJ2-2 | . | . | TRBV18 | TGTGCCAGCTCACCGACAACCCAGGGAAACACCGGGGAGCTGTTTTTT | CASSPTTQGNTGELFF
TRBJ2-7 | . | . | TRBV6-6 | TGTGCCAGCAGTTACCCCGGGGCAGTCGCGTACTTC | CASSYPGAVAYF
TRBJ2-3 | . | . | TRBV2 | TGTGCCAGCAGGGACGAGTCAGATACGCAGTATTTT | CASRDESDTQYF
TRBJ1-4 | . | . | TRBV30 | TGTGCCTGGAGGGCCTCTCTGGGTCCCAATGAAAAACTGTTTTTT | CAWRASLGPNEKLFF
TRBJ2-3 | . | . | TRBV19 | TGTGCCAGTAGTATAGTTGGGGGGTTTCAAGATACGCAGTATTTT | CASSIVGGFQDTQYF
TRBJ2-3 | . | . | TRBV7-2 | TGTGCCAGCAGCCCTTCTCCGGGTGGTCCAGATACGCAGTATTTT | CASSPSPGGPDTQYF
TRBJ2-7 | . | . | TRBV5-4 | TGTGCCAGCAGCTTGGGAGTGTCGGGAGCCTACGAGCAGTACTTC | CASSLGVSGAYEQYF
TRBJ2-1 | . | . | TRBV27 | TGTGCCAGCAGGAGGGGAATTACGGACAATGAGCAGTTCTTC | CASRRGITDNEQFF
TRBJ2-3 | . | once | TRBV5-4 | TGTGCCAGCAGCGGGGAAAACACAGATACGCAGTATTTT | CASSGENTDTQYF
TRBJ2-3 | . | once | TRBV5-1 | TGCGCCAGCAGCCTAGACGGGAGCACAGATACGCAGTATTTT | CASSLDGSTDTQYF
TRBJ1-6 | . | . | TRBV5-6 | TGTGCCAGCAGCTTGCGCTCCGAGTCACCCCTCCACTTT | CASSLRSESPLHF
TRBJ1-3 | . | . | TRBV29-1 | TGCAGCGCCATGTACGGAAACACCATATATTTT | CSAMYGNTIYF
TRBJ2-1 | TRBD2 | . | TRBV5-1 | TGCGCCAGCAGCTTGAGGACTAGCGGGAGTCTAATGAATGAGCAGTTCTTC | CASSLRTSGSLMNEQFF
TRBJ2-7 | TRBD1 | . | TRBV7-8 | TGTGCCAGCAGCTTAGGATCAGGGGGCCGAACCTACGAGCAGTACTTC | CASSLGSGGRTYEQYF
TRBJ2-7 | TRBD2 | . | TRBV5-6 | TGTGCCAGCAGCCCGGTGGGTAGCGGGATTGGGGACTACGAGCAGTACTTC | CASSPVGSGIGDYEQYF
TRBJ2-7 | . | medium-sized | TRBV19 | TGTGCCAGTAGTGTCGCAAGTGGCGAGCAGTACTTC | CASSVASGEQYF
TRBJ2-7 | . | . | TRBV27 | TGTGCCAGCAGTTTAACGGGAGACTACGAGCAGTACTTC | CASSLTGDYEQYF